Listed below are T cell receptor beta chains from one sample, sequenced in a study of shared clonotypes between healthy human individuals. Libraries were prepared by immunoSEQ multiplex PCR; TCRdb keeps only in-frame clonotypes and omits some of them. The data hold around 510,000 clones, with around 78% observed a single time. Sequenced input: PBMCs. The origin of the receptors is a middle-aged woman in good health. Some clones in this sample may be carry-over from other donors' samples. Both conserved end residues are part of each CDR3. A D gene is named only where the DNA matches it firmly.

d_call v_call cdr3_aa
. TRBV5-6 CASSDLLGSEQYF
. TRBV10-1 CASNPTGATDTQYF
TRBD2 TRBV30 CACIKGTSAYTGELFF
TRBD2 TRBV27 CASKGGSGSSYNEQFF
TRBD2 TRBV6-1 CASRLAGEQETQYF
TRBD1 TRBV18 CASSPRFPGQGTGANVLTF
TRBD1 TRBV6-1 CASSEDRGISAFF
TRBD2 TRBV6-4 CASSVGLAGVYEQYF
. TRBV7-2 CASSLGVNNQPQHF
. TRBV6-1 CASSSRNTQYF
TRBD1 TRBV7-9 CASSLGSTGGSLHF
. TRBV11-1 CASSPRGGETQYF
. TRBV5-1 CASGAATGYNEQFF
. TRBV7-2 CASSLVRGSGANVLTF
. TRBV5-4 CASSRYYEQYF
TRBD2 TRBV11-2 CASRNLAGWSYNEQFF
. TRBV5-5 CASSFQSTYEQYF
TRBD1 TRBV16 CASSQYGAGGSTYEQYF
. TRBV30 CAWRPKLVPGGDKAFF
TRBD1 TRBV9 CASSSDRALTEQFF
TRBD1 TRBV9 CASREQGSTEAFF
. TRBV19 CASSIRAGRTLYGYTF
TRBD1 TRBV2 CASRTTGGSTEAFF
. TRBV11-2 CASSYGGNQPQHF
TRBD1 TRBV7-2 CASSFGTGRIYEQYF
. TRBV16 CASSPGGRGANVLTF
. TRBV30 CAWSARDWGRVVYGYTF
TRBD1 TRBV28 CASSQGVGEQYF
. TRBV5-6 CASSYGQLEQYF
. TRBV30 CAWFLLKGSYTF
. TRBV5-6 CASSQLGISSGNTIYF
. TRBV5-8 CASSLRAGDSNQPQHF
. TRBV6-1 CASSDWGNEAFF
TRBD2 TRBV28 CANQIAGLYNEQFF
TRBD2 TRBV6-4 CASSATSGSTDTQYF
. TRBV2 CASSAVSGNTIYF
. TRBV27 CASSLSFSGSYEQYF
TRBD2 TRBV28 CASSSPYGTSGRTGDTQYF
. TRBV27 CASSLPHNTGELFF
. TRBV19 CASSRRVNTEAFF
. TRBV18 CASSDRKNTEAFF
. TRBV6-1 CASSEAENHEQYF
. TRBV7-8 CASSLVGNTEAFF
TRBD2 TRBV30 CAWSGGGSSETQYF
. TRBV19 CASRAQGWAGELFF
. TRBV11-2 CASSSTLDREAFF
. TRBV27 CASSLGMGQFYGYTF
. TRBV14 CASSQKTGSPKIEAFF
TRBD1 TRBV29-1 CSVSSTGSRETQYF
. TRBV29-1 CSVDSGPYNEQFF
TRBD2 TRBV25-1 CASSEYRGTSGSLNEQFF
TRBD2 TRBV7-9 CASSPGTSGTTPEQYF
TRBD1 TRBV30 CAWSVTGVNGYTF
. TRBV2 CASNRIRGEAFF
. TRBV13 CASSWSMDRNRNTIYF